This is a list of T cell receptor beta chains from one sample in a study of T cell changes during pregnancy in multiple sclerosis. The assay was immunoSEQ multiplex PCR, and TCRdb's table has in-frame clones only and misses some. Among 90,000 to 100,000 clones listed, about 91% were seen once. The sample consisted of peripheral blood, taken after pregnancy. The receptors come from a female donor in good health, enrolled as a control in a pregnancy study. CDR3s include the opening cysteine and the closing phenylalanine or tryptophan. D genes are given only for firm matches. Only part of the rows carry a size: once, few, many, or a class if the clone is expanded.

V	J	D	size	DNA	CDR3
TRBV20-1	TRBJ1-2	-	once	TGCAGTGCTAGATATAGCTATGGCTACACCTTC	CSARYSYGYTF
TRBV7-9	TRBJ1-4	-	-	TGTGCCAGCAGCTTGCTAGGGGGTGAAAAACTGTTTTTT	CASSLLGGEKLFF
TRBV5-4	TRBJ1-1	TRBD1	-	TGTGCCAGCAGCCCCTACGACAGGGGCCTGAACACTGAAGCTTTCTTT	CASSPYDRGLNTEAFF
TRBV29-1	TRBJ1-3	TRBD1	once	TGCAGCGGTGCCGGAACAGGGGAGCCTGGAAACACCATATATTTT	CSGAGTGEPGNTIYF
TRBV7-9	TRBJ2-7	-	-	TGTGCCAGCAGCTCGGCCCCTGACAGTGCCTACTACGAGCAGTACTTC	CASSSAPDSAYYEQYF
TRBV6-5	TRBJ1-5	TRBD1	-	TGTGCCAGCAGAATCCCCGGACAGGGGAGTCAGCCCCAGCATTTT	CASRIPGQGSQPQHF
TRBV4-1	TRBJ2-1	TRBD2	-	TGCGCCAGCAGCCAGTCCGGGACTAACTACAATGAGCAGTTCTTC	CASSQSGTNYNEQFF
TRBV28	TRBJ2-7	-	-	TGTGCCAGCACCGGGGACAACTCCTACGAGCAGTACTTC	CASTGDNSYEQYF
TRBV5-1	TRBJ2-3	TRBD2	-	TGCGCCAGCAGCTTGGAAGCGGGGAACCCCACAGATACGCAGTATTTT	CASSLEAGNPTDTQYF
TRBV7-8	TRBJ1-1	-	-	TGTGCCAGCAGCTTAGCGCACCAGGGGCGGCCTGAAGCTTTCTTT	CASSLAHQGRPEAFF
TRBV27	TRBJ1-2	TRBD1	-	TGTGCCAGCAGTTTAGACAGGGCATCCTATGGCTACACCTTC	CASSLDRASYGYTF
TRBV4-1	TRBJ2-1	-	-	TGCGCCAGCAGCCAGCTACCGGGACTCCCCAATGAGCAGTTCTTC	CASSQLPGLPNEQFF
TRBV9	TRBJ1-3	-	-	TGTGCCAGCAGCGTAGAACAGGTTGGGAACACCATATATTTT	CASSVEQVGNTIYF
TRBV28	TRBJ1-4	-	-	TGTGCCAGCAGTTTAGATCTCGACAGTCTCCTGTTTTTT	CASSLDLDSLLFF
TRBV7-6	TRBJ1-2	-	-	TGTGCCAGCAGCTTAGTACAGGGTACGGATGGCTACACCTTC	CASSLVQGTDGYTF
TRBV19	TRBJ2-3	-	-	TGTGCCAGTAGTAATATGGCTAGCGCCGTCACAGATACGCAGTATTTT	CASSNMASAVTDTQYF
TRBV19	TRBJ1-5	-	-	TGTGCCAGTAGTATGCCCCCAGGGGAAACGGAGCCCCAGCATTTT	CASSMPPGETEPQHF
TRBV7-9	TRBJ2-1	-	-	TGTGCCAGCACCGAGGAGAGTGGTGAGCAGTTCTTC	CASTEESGEQFF
TRBV7-8	TRBJ1-1	TRBD1	-	TGTGCCAGCAGCTTCGTCCGGGACAGGGTGTCGGGTGGTGAAGCTTTCTTT	CASSFVRDRVSGGEAFF
TRBV29-1	TRBJ1-2	TRBD1	-	TGCAGCGTTGGGGGACAGGGGAACTATGGCTACACCTTC	CSVGGQGNYGYTF
TRBV28	TRBJ2-6	TRBD2	-	TGTGCCAGCAGTCCTGGATATGAGGGAGGGCCTTTGGGTGGGGCCAACGTCCTGACTTTC	CASSPGYEGGPLGGANVLTF
TRBV7-9	TRBJ1-1	-	once	TGTGCCAGCAGCTTAGGTGGGAGGCGCACTGAAGCTTTCTTT	CASSLGGRRTEAFF
TRBV28	TRBJ1-5	-	-	TGTGCCAGCAGTAAGGACTTGAGCAATCAGCCCCAGCATTTT	CASSKDLSNQPQHF
TRBV7-9	TRBJ1-4	TRBD1	-	TGTGCCAGCAGCTTAAAAGGGGGCATGGGTGAAAAACTGTTTTTT	CASSLKGGMGEKLFF
TRBV19	TRBJ2-1	TRBD1	-	TGTGCCAGTAGTAACGGACAGGAGGTGTACAATGAGCAGTTCTTC	CASSNGQEVYNEQFF
TRBV7-9	TRBJ2-1	-	-	TGTGCCAGCAGCTTGTCCACGGGATCAGTACGGGAGCAGTTCTTC	CASSLSTGSVREQFF
TRBV29-1	TRBJ1-2	-	-	TGCAGCGTTGAATACCGTGTGGGAGACTACACCTTC	CSVEYRVGDYTF
TRBV28	TRBJ2-7	-	once	TGTGCCAGCATATCCGCGGGCGAATACGAGCAGTACTTC	CASISAGEYEQYF
TRBV18	TRBJ1-4	-	-	TGTGCCAGCTCACCAAGAAGCGGGCTCGGGGAGGAAAAACTGTTTTTT	CASSPRSGLGEEKLFF
TRBV27	TRBJ2-1	TRBD2	-	TGTGCCAGCAGTTTATCGGTGGCGGGAGATATGAATGAGCAGTTCTTC	CASSLSVAGDMNEQFF
TRBV6-1	TRBJ2-6	-	-	TGTGCCAGCGGACAACTGGAGGGGGCCAACGTCCTGACTTTC	CASGQLEGANVLTF
TRBV6-1	TRBJ1-5	-	-	TGTGCCAGCAGTCCGTCAGGAAATCAGCCCCAGCATTTT	CASSPSGNQPQHF
TRBV7-9	TRBJ2-7	-	-	TGTGCCAGCAGCTCATGGTTGGACAGCTACGAGCAGTACTTC	CASSSWLDSYEQYF
TRBV9	TRBJ1-2	TRBD1	-	TGTGCCAGCGGGGGCCGAGGAGGGACAGGGCCTCGCGGCTACACCTTC	CASGGRGGTGPRGYTF
TRBV18	TRBJ1-1	TRBD1	-	TGTGCCAGCTCACCACCCTCCCAGACAGGGGTAGAAGCTTTCTTT	CASSPPSQTGVEAFF
TRBV4-1	TRBJ1-2	-	-	TGCGCCAGCGGACAGAGCGGCTATGGCTACACCTTC	CASGQSGYGYTF
TRBV23-1	TRBJ1-6	TRBD1	-	TGCGCCAGCAGTCATTCCGGACAGGGTAATTCACCCCTCCACTTT	CASSHSGQGNSPLHF
TRBV19	TRBJ1-3	-	-	TGTGCCAGTATTCCCCAGGAAGGGAGGGGAAACACCATATATTTT	CASIPQEGRGNTIYF
TRBV2	TRBJ1-1	-	-	TGTGCCAGCAGTGAAGAGGCAGGGTACACTGAAGCTTTCTTT	CASSEEAGYTEAFF
TRBV2	TRBJ1-2	TRBD1	-	TGTGCCAGCAGTGAGGGGACAGGGTATGGCTACACCTTC	CASSEGTGYGYTF
TRBV19	TRBJ2-7	TRBD1	-	TGTGCCAGTAGTGTGGGACAGGGTGTCTACGAGCAGTACTTC	CASSVGQGVYEQYF
TRBV5-4	TRBJ1-2	TRBD1	-	TGTGCCAGCAGCCTACAGGGGGCAGGAAACTATGGCTACACCTTC	CASSLQGAGNYGYTF
TRBV18	TRBJ1-4	-	-	TGTGCCAGCTCACCAACCCAGGGCGGAACTAATGAAAAACTGTTTTTT	CASSPTQGGTNEKLFF
TRBV27	TRBJ1-1	TRBD1	-	TGTGCCAGCCTCATAAGGGACAGATATGATCACACTGAAGCTTTCTTT	CASLIRDRYDHTEAFF
TRBV27	TRBJ1-2	-	-	TGTGCCAGCAGTTTCTCCGGGTCTCCGGGGGGCTACACCTTC	CASSFSGSPGGYTF
TRBV19	TRBJ2-1	-	-	TGTGCCAGTAGTACCCAGGGGGCGGGAGATCTGTTCTTC	CASSTQGAGDLFF
TRBV18	TRBJ1-4	TRBD1	-	TGTGCCAGCTCACCGGGACAGGGGTATGAAAAACTGTTTTTT	CASSPGQGYEKLFF
TRBV28	TRBJ2-2	TRBD2	-	TGTGCCAGCAGTTTACCCAGCGGGGTCACCGGGGAGCTGTTTTTT	CASSLPSGVTGELFF
TRBV7-9	TRBJ2-7	-	-	TGTGCCAGCAGCTCCTCCCCTTACGAGCAGTACTTC	CASSSSPYEQYF
TRBV2	TRBJ2-3	TRBD2	-	TGTGCCAGCAGTGAAGCGCTTAGGAGCGGGGGGGGTGATACGCAGTATTTT	CASSEALRSGGGDTQYF
TRBV25-1	TRBJ2-7	-	-	TGTGCCAGCAGTGAAGGGGGGTTTAACCGGGGATACGAGCAGTACTTC	CASSEGGFNRGYEQYF
TRBV4-1	TRBJ2-7	TRBD2	-	TGCGCCAGCAGCCAAGATTCTCGAGCGGGAGACGAGCAGTACTTC	CASSQDSRAGDEQYF
TRBV27	TRBJ1-1	TRBD1	-	TGTGCCAGCGCTGGGACAGGGGCGTCTGAAGCTTTCTTT	CASAGTGASEAFF
TRBV9	TRBJ2-2	-	-	TGTGCCAGCACCCAGGCGGGGTTGAACACCGGGGAGCTGTTTTTT	CASTQAGLNTGELFF
TRBV7-2	TRBJ1-6	-	-	TGTGCCAGCAGTCCCGCCTACGGAGATTCACCCCTCCACTTT	CASSPAYGDSPLHF